Listed below are T cell receptor beta chains from one sample, sequenced in a study of T cell repertoires in cytomegalovirus infection. Using its own MiXCR run on the reads, TCRdb lists one record per CDR3 protein. The data hold around 350,000 distinct CDR3 sequences, with 15% to 20% observed a single time. Sequencing was done on a sample of PBMCs. These receptors all come from a human donor in good health (CMV status not recorded). Some clones in this sample may be carry-over from other donors' samples. Both conserved end residues are part of each CDR3. The D gene is left open where the match is weak. Clone size is given for some rows only: seen once, a few or many times, or a class if the clone is expanded.

cdr3_nt cdr3_aa d_call j_call clone_size v_call
TGTGCCAGCAGTCCCGACAGGGGGCCCCTCTATCCTCTTTTC CASSPDRGPLYPLF TRBD1 TRBJ2-7 few TRBV7-9
TGCAGCGTTGAAGGTGTAAAGGGTTTCCCTTACGAGCAGTACTTC CSVEGVKGFPYEQYF - TRBJ2-7 - TRBV29-1
TGTGCTAGTGGTTTATACAGGGTCGGAGGAGCCTACGAGCAGTACTTC CASGLYRVGGAYEQYF - TRBJ2-7 - TRBV12-5
TGTGCCAGCGCCGACAGGGACGTATTGTACGAGCAGTACTTC CASADRDVLYEQYF TRBD1 TRBJ2-7 few TRBV19
TGTGCCAGCAGAATATCACACCGTTCGCATGAGCAGTTCTTC CASRISHRSHEQFF - TRBJ2-1 many TRBV7-2
TGTGCCAGCAGCCCCAGCCGTTCCGCAGATACGCAGTATTTT CASSPSRSADTQYF - TRBJ2-3 many TRBV3-1
TGTGCCAGCAGCGAACTAGCGTCCGTAGGGACCCAGTACTTC CASSELASVGTQYF TRBD2 TRBJ2-5 few TRBV7-9
TGTGCCAGCTCGGTCACCCGTCAGGTGTCCTACAATGAGCAGTTCTTC CASSVTRQVSYNEQFF - TRBJ2-1 - TRBV18
TGTGCCAGTAGTTTTACAAACCGGGACGGCAGCAATCAGCCCCAGCATTTT CASSFTNRDGSNQPQHF - TRBJ1-5 many TRBV19
TGCAGTGCCGCGGAAAGTTCTTCACCCCTCCACTTT CSAAESSSPLHF - TRBJ1-6 - TRBV20-1
TGTGCCAGCGCCCAGGGAACTGAAGCTTTCTTT CASAQGTEAFF - TRBJ1-1 few TRBV6-2/TRBV6-3
TGTGCCAGTAGTTCTATCCGGGGAGAGGCAGATACGCAGTATTTT CASSSIRGEADTQYF - TRBJ2-3 many TRBV19
TGCGCCAGCAGCCAAGAAGTTAGCGGCTTCACAGATACGCAGTATTTT CASSQEVSGFTDTQYF - TRBJ2-3 many TRBV4-3
TGTGCCAGTAGTATACCCGGCCCTAGCAATCAGCCCCAGCATTTT CASSIPGPSNQPQHF - TRBJ1-5 few TRBV19
TGTGCCAGCAGCCAACCGGAGCGGGGGCCCTACAATGAGCAGTTCTTC CASSQPERGPYNEQFF TRBD2 TRBJ2-1 few TRBV4-2
TGTGCCAGCAGCTTTGACAGGGAGACTAATGAAAAACTGTTTTTT CASSFDRETNEKLFF TRBD1 TRBJ1-4 many TRBV7-9
TGTGCCAGCAGCTCTATTGGCCGGACAGGATTTGGCACAGATACGCAGTATTTT CASSSIGRTGFGTDTQYF TRBD1 TRBJ2-3 many TRBV7-2
TGTGCCAGTAGCCCAAGCGGAATAACCTACAATGAGCAGTTCTTC CASSPSGITYNEQFF - TRBJ2-1 - TRBV19
TGTGCCAGCAGCTTTAAGGGAACGAACACCGGGGAGCTGTTTTTT CASSFKGTNTGELFF - TRBJ2-2 many TRBV11-3
TGCAGTGCCAATCCCCGTTCCCGACTGGGGACCCAGTACTTC CSANPRSRLGTQYF - TRBJ2-5 - TRBV20-1
TGTGCCAGCAGTTGGGACGCGGACTACGAGCAGTACTTC CASSWDADYEQYF - TRBJ2-7 few TRBV6-2/TRBV6-3
TGTGCCAGCAGCCGCGGAGGGATAACCACGGAGCCCCAGCATTTT CASSRGGITTEPQHF - TRBJ1-5 many TRBV7-2
TGCAGTGCTGTCACAGGGGGATTTGGCTACACCTTC CSAVTGGFGYTF TRBD1 TRBJ1-2 many TRBV20-1
TGTGCCAGCAGTTACAGCGCAACAGGATCCCACGAGCAGTACTTC CASSYSATGSHEQYF - TRBJ2-7 few TRBV6-6
TGTGCCAGCAGACGAAGAGGGACAGGTGGACAAGAGACCCAGTACTTC CASRRRGTGGQETQYF TRBD1 TRBJ2-5 many TRBV7-6
TGTGCCAGCAGCTTAGTATTCGGGAATCGTGTGAACACTGAAGCTTTCTTT CASSLVFGNRVNTEAFF - TRBJ1-1 many TRBV7-2
TGTGCCAGCAGGCCCTATGGCCTTCGGGCCGATAAGGGTACTGAAGCTTTCTTT CASRPYGLRADKGTEAFF - TRBJ1-1 - TRBV6-2/TRBV6-3
TGTGCCAGCATCCCTTGGACAGGGATGAACACTGAAGCTTTCTTT CASIPWTGMNTEAFF TRBD1 TRBJ1-1 many TRBV12-3/TRBV12-4
TGTGCCAGCAGTTTAGCAGGGATCGATTCACCCCTCCACTTT CASSLAGIDSPLHF - TRBJ1-6 - TRBV12-3/TRBV12-4
TGCGCCAGCAGCCAAGGATGGGAGAACGCAGCTAACTATGGCTACACCTTC CASSQGWENAANYGYTF - TRBJ1-2 few TRBV4-1
TGTGCCAGCAGCTCCCCGGGACTAGCGGACAATGAGCAGTTCTTC CASSSPGLADNEQFF TRBD2 TRBJ2-1 few TRBV5-6
TGTGCCAGCAGGGCCCCGGGGAGCGGGGTGCAGGAGACCCAGTACTTC CASRAPGSGVQETQYF TRBD2 TRBJ2-5 many TRBV12-3/TRBV12-4
TGTGCCAGCAGCTTACAGGGGAGTAGCTATGGCTACACCTTC CASSLQGSSYGYTF - TRBJ1-2 many TRBV7-2
TGTGCCAGCAGTTACTCGAGTAGATCTACCTACGAGCAGTACTTC CASSYSSRSTYEQYF - TRBJ2-7 few TRBV6-2/TRBV6-3
TGTGCCAGCAGCTCCCGACTAGCGGGAAATAACAATGAGCAGTTCTTC CASSSRLAGNNNEQFF TRBD2 TRBJ2-1 few TRBV7-6
TGTGCCAGCAGCTTGGGTGGGACTCGTCCCGGGGAGCAGTTCTTC CASSLGGTRPGEQFF - TRBJ2-1 - TRBV5-4
TGTGCCAGCAGCCAAGACTCGCAGGCCTACAATGAGCAGTTCTTC CASSQDSQAYNEQFF - TRBJ2-1 - TRBV3-1
TGTGCCAGCAGCTTATTTTCGACAGCCACTATGTTTTTT CASSLFSTATMFF - TRBJ1-4 many TRBV7-9
TGTGCCATCAGTGCGGGACGTCTAACGTACGAGCAGTACTTC CAISAGRLTYEQYF - TRBJ2-7 few TRBV10-3
TGTGCCAGCAATAATAACGGTCGTTACAATGAGCAGTTCTTC CASNNNGRYNEQFF - TRBJ2-1 many TRBV12-3/TRBV12-4
TGTGCCAGCAGTTTCCGCTTAAACAGGGGGCCGGAGGAGACCCAGTACTTC CASSFRLNRGPEETQYF TRBD1 TRBJ2-5 many TRBV28
TGTGCCAGCAGCCGTGCCTGGAATGAGCAGTTCTTC CASSRAWNEQFF - TRBJ2-1 many TRBV7-2
TGTGCCAGTAGACACCTGACTAGCGGGGAATGGAATGAGCAGTTCTTC CASRHLTSGEWNEQFF TRBD2 TRBJ2-1 few TRBV19
TGTGCCAGCGTACTAGCGGGGGGGGACAATGAGCAGTTCTTC CASVLAGGDNEQFF TRBD2 TRBJ2-1 many TRBV2
TGTGCCAGCAGTTTAGGGTCGGGTGGTTATGGCTACACCTTC CASSLGSGGYGYTF - TRBJ1-2 few TRBV27
TGTGCCAGCAGTTTATTAGGTGCCGCTCAGCCCCAGCATTTT CASSLLGAAQPQHF - TRBJ1-5 many TRBV28
TGTGCCAGCAGCCGGAGGGGGGCCCTAAACAATGAGCAGTTCTTC CASSRRGALNNEQFF - TRBJ2-1 few TRBV28
TGTGCCAGCAGTGGTCGGGGCATGTCCCGGAACACTGAAGCTTTCTTT CASSGRGMSRNTEAFF - TRBJ1-1 few TRBV27
TGTGCCACCAGCAAAAAAATTAGACCTCCCGGCAATCAGCCCCAGCATTTT CATSKKIRPPGNQPQHF - TRBJ1-5 - TRBV24-1
TGTGCCAGCAGTCCCTCAGGGGGCACTCAGCCCCAGCATTTT CASSPSGGTQPQHF TRBD1 TRBJ1-5 - TRBV4-2
TGTGCCAGCAGATCCGACGGCTCCTACGAGCAGTACTTC CASRSDGSYEQYF - TRBJ2-7 few TRBV6-5
TGTGCCAGCAGGAAAAGCCTGGACATGAACACTGAAGCTTTCTTT CASRKSLDMNTEAFF - TRBJ1-1 - TRBV12-3/TRBV12-4
TGTGCCAGTAGTATGGGACAGGGGTGGACTGAAGCTTTCTTT CASSMGQGWTEAFF TRBD1 TRBJ1-1 few TRBV19
TGTGCCCGCAGTGAGGAGGCGGGAGGGTTTTACAATGAGCAGTTCTTC CARSEEAGGFYNEQFF TRBD2 TRBJ2-1 - TRBV2
TGTGCCAGCAGCTTAGGTAGCGGGGGGAAGACCCAGTACTTC CASSLGSGGKTQYF TRBD2 TRBJ2-5 many TRBV7-4
TGTGCCAGCAGTTTAGGTGGAGGGGATGGCTACACCTTC CASSLGGGDGYTF - TRBJ1-2 many TRBV28
TGTGCCAGCAGCGACCCGGGACAGAACTTCTTGGCTTTCTTT CASSDPGQNFLAFF TRBD1 TRBJ1-1 - TRBV2